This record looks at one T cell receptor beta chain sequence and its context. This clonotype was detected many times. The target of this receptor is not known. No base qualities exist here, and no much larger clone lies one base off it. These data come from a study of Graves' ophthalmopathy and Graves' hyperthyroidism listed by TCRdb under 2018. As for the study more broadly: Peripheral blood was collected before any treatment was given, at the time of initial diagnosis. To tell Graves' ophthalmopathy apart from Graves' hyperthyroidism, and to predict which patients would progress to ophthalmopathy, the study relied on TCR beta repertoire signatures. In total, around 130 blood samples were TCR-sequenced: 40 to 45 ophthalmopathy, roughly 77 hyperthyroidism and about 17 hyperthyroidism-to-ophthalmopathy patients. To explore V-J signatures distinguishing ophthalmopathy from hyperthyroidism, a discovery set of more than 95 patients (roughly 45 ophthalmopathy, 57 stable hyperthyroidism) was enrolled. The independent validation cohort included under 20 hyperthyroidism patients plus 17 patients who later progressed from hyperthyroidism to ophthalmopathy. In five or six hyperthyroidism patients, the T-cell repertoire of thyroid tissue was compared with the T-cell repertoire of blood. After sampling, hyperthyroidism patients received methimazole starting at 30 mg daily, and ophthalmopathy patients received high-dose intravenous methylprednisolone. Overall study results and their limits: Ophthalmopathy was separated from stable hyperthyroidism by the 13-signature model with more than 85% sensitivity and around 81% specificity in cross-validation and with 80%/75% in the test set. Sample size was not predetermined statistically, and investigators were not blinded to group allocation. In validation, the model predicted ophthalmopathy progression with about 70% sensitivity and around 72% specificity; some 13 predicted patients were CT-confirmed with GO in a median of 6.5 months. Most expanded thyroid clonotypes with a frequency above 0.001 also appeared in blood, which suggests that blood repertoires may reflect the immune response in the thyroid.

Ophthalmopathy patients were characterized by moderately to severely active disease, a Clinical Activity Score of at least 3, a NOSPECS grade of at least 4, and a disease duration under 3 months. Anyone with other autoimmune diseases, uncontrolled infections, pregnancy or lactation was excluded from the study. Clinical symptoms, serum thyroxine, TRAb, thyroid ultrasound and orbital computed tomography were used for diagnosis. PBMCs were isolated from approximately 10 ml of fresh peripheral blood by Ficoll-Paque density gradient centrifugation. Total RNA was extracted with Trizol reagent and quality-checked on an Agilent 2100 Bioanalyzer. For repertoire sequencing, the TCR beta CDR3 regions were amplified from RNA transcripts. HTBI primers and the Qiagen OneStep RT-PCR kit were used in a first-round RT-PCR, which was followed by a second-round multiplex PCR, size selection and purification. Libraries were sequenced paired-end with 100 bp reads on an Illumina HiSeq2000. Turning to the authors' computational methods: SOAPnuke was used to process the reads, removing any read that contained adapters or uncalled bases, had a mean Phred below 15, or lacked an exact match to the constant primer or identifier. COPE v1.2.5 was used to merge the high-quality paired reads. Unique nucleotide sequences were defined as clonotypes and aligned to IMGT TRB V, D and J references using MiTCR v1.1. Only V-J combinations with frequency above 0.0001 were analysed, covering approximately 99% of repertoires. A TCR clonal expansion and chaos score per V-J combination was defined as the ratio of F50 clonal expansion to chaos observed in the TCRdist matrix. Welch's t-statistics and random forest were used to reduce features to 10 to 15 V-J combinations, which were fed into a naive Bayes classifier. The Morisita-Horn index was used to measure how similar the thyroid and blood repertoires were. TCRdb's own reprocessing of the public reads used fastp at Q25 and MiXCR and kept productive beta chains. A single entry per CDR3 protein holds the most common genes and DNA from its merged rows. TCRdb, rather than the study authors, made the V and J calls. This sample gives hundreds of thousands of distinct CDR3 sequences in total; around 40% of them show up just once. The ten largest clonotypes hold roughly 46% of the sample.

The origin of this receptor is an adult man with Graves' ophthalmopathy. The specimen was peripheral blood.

The CDR3 reads CASSQSMGRSYEQYF. The DNA sequence is given as TGTGCCAGCAGTCAAAGCATGGGACGGTCCTACGAGCAGTACTTC. The rearrangement combines TRBV2 with TRBJ2-7; the D gene is perhaps TRBD1 or TRBD2, each of them matching over 5 bases. From cysteine to phenylalanine, the CDR3 is 15 amino acids long. Only the CDR3 DNA stays, 45 bases, in frame from base 1. Trimming takes 5 bases from V and 1 base from J, and the germline ends sit 15 bases apart. CDR1 and CDR2, looked up from the germline V gene, are SNHLY and FYNNEI.